The source of this T cell receptor (beta chain) is a study of shared clonotypes between healthy human individuals. Data came from immunoSEQ multiplex PCR; TCRdb stores just in-frame clones and leaves some out. The sample lists over 2 million clones, 85% to 95% seen once, with 0.37% in the top ten. On this clone: Its antigen is not known.

CDR1 is MNHNY and CDR2 is SVGAGI in the germline V gene (reference sequence). Losses at the gene ends were 5 bases for V and 4 bases for J; bases not matched to a gene: 6. The CDR3 extends over 15 amino acids. Study findings and constraints: A generally larger estimated richness was seen in naive subsets than in memory subsets.

Sequenced input: naive CD4+ T cells from PBMCs. This sample's subset: CD45RA+ positively selected. The receptor comes from a young man in good health. Some clones in this sample may be carry-over from other donors' samples. The chain uses TRBV6-6 and TRBJ2-2; TRBD2 matches 8 bases. The CDR3 DNA reads as TGTGCCAGCAGTCGCGGGACTAGAGGCACCGGGGAGCTGTTTTTT. Amino acid sequence: CASSRGTRGTGELFF.